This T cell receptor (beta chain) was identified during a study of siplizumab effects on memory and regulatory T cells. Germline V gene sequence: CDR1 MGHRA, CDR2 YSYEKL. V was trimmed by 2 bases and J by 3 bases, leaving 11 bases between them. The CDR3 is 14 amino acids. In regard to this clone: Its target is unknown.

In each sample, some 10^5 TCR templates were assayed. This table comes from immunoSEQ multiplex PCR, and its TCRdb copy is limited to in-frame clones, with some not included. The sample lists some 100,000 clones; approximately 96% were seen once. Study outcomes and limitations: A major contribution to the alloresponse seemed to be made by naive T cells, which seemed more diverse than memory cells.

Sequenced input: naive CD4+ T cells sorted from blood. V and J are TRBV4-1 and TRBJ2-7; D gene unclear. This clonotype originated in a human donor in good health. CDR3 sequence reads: CASSQPLRSYEQYF. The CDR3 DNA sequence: TGCGCCAGCAGCCAACCCCTTCGCAGCTACGAGCAGTACTTC.